This T cell receptor beta chain was sequenced for a study of cytomegalovirus exposure and HLA in healthy donors. Study results and limitations: Rare sequences made up most TCRs, while some public TCRs were found in many donors.

With respect to this clone: Antigen unknown.

The junction had 13 bases not matched to a gene; V was cut back by 1 base and J by 8 bases. This CDR3 spans 16 amino acids. CDR1 is SEHNR and CDR2 is FQNEAQ in the germline V gene (reference sequence). Profiling relied on immunoSEQ multiplex PCR, and the TCRdb table lists in-frame clones only, not all of them. The sample holds 300,000 to 400,000 clones, roughly 89% seen once. The chain is built from TRBV7-9 and TRBJ1-1; 7 positions match TRBD1. Input material: PBMCs. The receptor's source is a woman between 18 and 30 years old in good health and CMV-seronegative. DNA for the CDR3: TGTGCCAGCAGCTTAGGGCAGGGGGGATTTGGCGTCGAAGCTTTCTTT. Translation: CASSLGQGGFGVEAFF.